A single T cell receptor (beta chain) is shown here with its context. Its cognate antigen is unknown. This specimen belongs to a study of blood T cells in healthy people across ages. Whole-study findings and limits: The long-lived group displayed more naive CD4+ cells, plus higher diversity, than the aged donors did.

Every donor gave 9 to 10 milliliters of peripheral blood. The use of a sample-barcoded 5' primer and a J-beta primer mix characterized a second PCR of 7 to 11 cycles. TCRdb re-called the 5' RACE reads with MiXCR, one entry per CDR3 protein. The table lists roughly 800,000 distinct CDR3 sequences, roughly 64% of them singletons. CDR1 and CDR2 (germline): DFQATT, SNEGSKA (reference sequence). The junction had 11 bases not matched to a gene; V was cut back by 5 bases and J by 5 bases. This CDR3 spans 14 amino acids. The sample taken for sequencing was blood. The chain links TRBV20-1 to TRBJ2-7; the match to TRBD1 covers 8 bases. This clonotype was obtained from a man aged 25-45 years in good health. CDR3 in DNA: TGCAGTGCTGGATCCTCGGACAGGGTTCACGAGCAGTACTTC. Its translation is CSAGSSDRVHEQYF.